These 15 T cell receptor beta chains share one sample of origin, sequenced in a study of blood T cell repertoires in COVID-19. Some clones are missing from TCRdb's copy, which holds only in-frame ones; the method was immunoSEQ multiplex PCR. The sample lists fewer than 400,000 clones, around 86% occurring once. Material for sequencing was PBMCs or T cells enriched from blood (not recorded which). These receptors all come from a man aged 30-40 years who had recovered from COVID-19.

Notes on this clone: Other nucleotide sequences from this sample produce the same CDR3. CDR3 sequence: CASSLARQREGSYEQYF. CDR3 in DNA: TGCGCCAGCAGCTTGGCCAGGCAACGGGAGGGGTCCTACGAGCAGTACTTC. The rearrangement joins TRBV5-1 to TRBJ2-7, with TRBD2 identical over 8 bases. Germline V lookup: CDR1 SGHRS, CDR2 YFSETQ. V gave up 0 bases and J gave up 1 base; unmatched junction bases: 9. CDR3 length equals 17 residues.

The sample holds one count of this clone. The rearrangement links TRBV21-1 to TRBJ2-5; TRBD2, the table's D call, was not compared with the DNA. TRBV21-1 is a documented pseudogene. The CDR3 length is 16 residues. CDR3 amino acids: CASSAHGGGTQKTQYF. The CDR3, as DNA: TGTGCCAGCAGCGCCCATGGGGGGGGGACCCAAAAGACCCAGTACTTC.

The V and J genes are TRBV28 and TRBJ2-3, with 11 bases that match TRBD1. Germline V gives CDR1 MDHEN, CDR2 SYDVKM. This CDR3 has 15 amino acids. Unmatched junction bases numbered 8, after V lost 5 bases and J lost 7 bases. The chain's CDR3 is CASSPPGQGVHTQYF. CDR3 nucleotide sequence: TGTGCCAGCAGTCCCCCGGGACAGGGGGTACATACGCAGTATTTT.

The V call is TRBV7-9, the J call TRBJ1-5; 7 nucleotides align to TRBD1. The CDR3 loop spans 17 amino acids. Losses at the gene ends were 2 bases for V and 1 base for J; bases not matched to a gene: 8. Germline CDR1 reads SEHNR; CDR2 reads FQNEAQ (reference sequence). The DNA of the CDR3 is TGTGCCAGCAGCTTACTATCCGGGGACAGCAGCAATCAGCCCCAGCATTTT. Its translation: CASSLLSGDSSNQPQHF.

This chain uses TRBV24-1 with TRBJ2-1, with 12 bases fitting TRBD2. J lost 14 bases, V lost 2 bases, and 9 bases had no gene match. Germline loops: CDR1 KGHDR, CDR2 SFDVKD. This CDR3 has 15 amino acids. Written as DNA, the CDR3 is TGTGCCACCAGTGATTCGGGACTAGCGGGCTCTCGGGAGTTCTTC. Protein: CATSDSGLAGSREFF.

The CDR3 loop reads CASSPSVYSYEQYF. As DNA, the CDR3 is TGTGCCAGTAGTCCTAGCGTGTACTCCTACGAGCAGTACTTC. The rearrangement links TRBV19 to TRBJ2-7, with D possibly TRBD2 on 6 matching bases. Deletions cut 5 bases from V and 0 bases from J, with 11 bases between. There are 14 residues in the CDR3. Germline V gene data show CDR1 as LNHDA and CDR2 as SQIVND (reference sequence).

The V gene is TRBV7-9, the J gene TRBJ2-7, with a weak D call TRBD1 (7 bases). This CDR3 comprises 14 residues. Germline values: CDR1 SEHNR, CDR2 FQNEAQ (reference sequence). V was cut by 5 bases and J by 1 base, with 12 bases left in between. The CDR3 loop reads CASSGGTVSYEQYF. Written as DNA, the CDR3 is TGTGCCAGCAGCGGGGGGACAGTATCCTACGAGCAGTACTTC.

The chain recombines TRBV19 with TRBJ1-6, with D perhaps matching TRBD1 (5 bases). Per germline, CDR1 LNHDA and CDR2 SQIVND (reference sequence). The V end lost 4 bases, the J end lost 4 bases, and 11 bases lay between the germline ends. This CDR3 is 15 amino acids long. Here the CDR3 DNA reads TGTGCCAGTAGTACAGGGAGGGAGTATAATTCACCCCTCCACTTT. Encoded protein: CASSTGREYNSPLHF.

The chain carries TRBV30 and TRBJ1-2; weak D call: TRBD1 (5 bases). V shed 2 bases and J shed 6 bases, with 16 bases lying between them. The CDR3 runs 14 residues. From germline, CDR1 is GTSNPN and CDR2 SVGIG (reference sequence). The CDR3 spells CAWSPGIGSNGYTF. The CDR3 coding sequence is TGTGCCTGGAGTCCAGGGATTGGGTCGAATGGCTACACCTTC.

This chain joins TRBV7-8 and TRBJ1-5; possibly TRBD1 for D (6 bases). The CDR3 extends over 18 amino acids. The V end lost 1 base, the J end lost 3 bases, and 19 bases lay between the germline ends. Germline assignment: CDR1 SGHVS and CDR2 FQNEAQ. Here the CDR3 reads CASSLEAAGAFPNQPQHF. The CDR3 DNA follows: TGTGCCAGCAGCTTAGAAGCGGCAGGGGCCTTCCCCAATCAGCCCCAGCATTTT.

The chain employs TRBV25-1 and TRBJ2-2; the D is unclear. The V end lost 1 base, the J end lost 7 bases, and 7 bases lay between the germline ends. CDR3 length: 13 amino acids. CDR1 is MGHDK, CDR2 SYGVNS, per germline. CDR3 bases: TGTGCCAGCAGTGAATTTCACTTCGGGGAGCTGTTTTTT. Translated: CASSEFHFGELFF.

The chain recombines TRBV5-1 with TRBJ1-2; 8 bases are shared with TRBD1. This CDR3 is built from 13 residues. V was pared by 4 bases and J by 3 bases, with 2 bases of the junction left unmatched. Per the germline V gene, CDR1 is SGHRS and CDR2 is YFSETQ. Here the CDR3 DNA reads TGCGCCAGCAGCCCGACAGGGGACTATGGCTACACCTTC. It translates to CASSPTGDYGYTF.

V usage is TRBV20-1 and J usage is TRBJ2-7, with 11 bases lining up with TRBD2. This CDR3 is 18 amino acids long. Germline V gene data show CDR1 as DFQATT and CDR2 as SNEGSKA (reference sequence). The V segment lost 3 bases and the J segment 0 bases; nucleotides outside the gene matches: 13. The CDR3 coding sequence is TGCAGTGCTAGTTTGGTTAGCGGGGGGGCCAAAACCTCCTACGAGCAGTACTTC. Translating gives CSASLVSGGAKTSYEQYF.

The chain joins TRBV7-8 to TRBJ2-2; TRBD1 matches 7 bases. CDR3 length: 15 residues. Germline V gene data show CDR1 as SGHVS and CDR2 as FQNEAQ. The V and J ends lost 4 bases and 3 bases, in that order; junction bases with no gene match: 5. The CDR3 nucleotides read TGTGCCAGCAGCTCTATCAGGGGGTACACCGGGGAGCTGTTTTTT. Translating it yields CASSSIRGYTGELFF.

The rearrangement links TRBV9 to TRBJ2-1; 7 bases align to TRBD1. Per germline, CDR1 SGDLS and CDR2 YYNGEE. This CDR3 contains 15 residues. V gave up 0 bases and J gave up 4 bases; unmatched junction bases: 4. CDR3 DNA sequence: TGTGCCAGCAGCGTAGTACAGGGGAGATACAATGAGCAGTTCTTC. As protein: CASSVVQGRYNEQFF.